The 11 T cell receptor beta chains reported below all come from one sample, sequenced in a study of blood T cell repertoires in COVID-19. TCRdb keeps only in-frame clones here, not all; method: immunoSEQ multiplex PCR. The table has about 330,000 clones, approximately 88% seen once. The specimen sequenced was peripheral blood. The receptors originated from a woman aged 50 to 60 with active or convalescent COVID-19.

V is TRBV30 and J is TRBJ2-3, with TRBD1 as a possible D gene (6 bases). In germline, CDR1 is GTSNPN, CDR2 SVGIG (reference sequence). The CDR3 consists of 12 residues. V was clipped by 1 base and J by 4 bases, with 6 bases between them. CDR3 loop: CAWSEGADTQYF. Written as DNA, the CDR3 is TGTGCCTGGAGTGAGGGGGCAGATACGCAGTATTTT.

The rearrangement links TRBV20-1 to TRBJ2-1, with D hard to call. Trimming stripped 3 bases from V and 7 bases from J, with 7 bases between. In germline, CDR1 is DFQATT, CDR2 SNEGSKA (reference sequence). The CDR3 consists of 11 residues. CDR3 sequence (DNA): TGCAGTGCTAGCCTAAAGAATGAGCAGTTCTTC. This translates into CSASLKNEQFF.

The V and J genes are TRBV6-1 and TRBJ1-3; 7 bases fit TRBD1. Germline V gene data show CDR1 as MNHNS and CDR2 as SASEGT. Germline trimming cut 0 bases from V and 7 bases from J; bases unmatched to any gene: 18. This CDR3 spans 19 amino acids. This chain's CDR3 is CASSEAERSTGVRGNTIYF. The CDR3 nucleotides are TGTGCCAGCAGTGAAGCCGAGCGCTCAACAGGGGTTAGAGGGAACACCATATATTTT.

The CDR3 nucleotides read TGTGCCTGGAGGGGCCGGGGAGGCACTTTGAACACTGAAGCTTTCTTT. Protein: CAWRGRGGTLNTEAFF. The gene calls are TRBV30 and TRBJ1-1; D is unclear. CDR1 is GTSNPN and CDR2 is SVGIG in the germline V gene (reference sequence). The CDR3 length is 16 residues. The ends were cut back, 3 bases at V and 0 bases at J, with 17 bases in the middle.

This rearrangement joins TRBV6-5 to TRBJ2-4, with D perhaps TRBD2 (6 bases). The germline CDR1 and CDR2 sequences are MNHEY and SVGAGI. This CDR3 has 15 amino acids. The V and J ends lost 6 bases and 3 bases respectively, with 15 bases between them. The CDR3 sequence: CASRPGTRIKNIQYF. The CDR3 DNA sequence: TGTGCCAGCAGGCCCGGGACTCGGATCAAAAACATTCAGTACTTC.

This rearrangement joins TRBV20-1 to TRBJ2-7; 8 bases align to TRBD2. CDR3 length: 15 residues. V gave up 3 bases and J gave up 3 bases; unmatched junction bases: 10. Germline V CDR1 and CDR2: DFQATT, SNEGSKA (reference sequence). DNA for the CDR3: TGCAGTGCTAGTGTGGCTAGCGGGCCTTACTACGAGCAGTACTTC. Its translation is CSASVASGPYYEQYF.

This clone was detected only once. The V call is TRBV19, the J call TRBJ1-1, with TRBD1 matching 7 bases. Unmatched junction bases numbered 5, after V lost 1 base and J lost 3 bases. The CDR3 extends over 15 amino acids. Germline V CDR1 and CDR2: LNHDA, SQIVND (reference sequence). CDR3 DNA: TGTGCCAGTAGTATAGTGGGGGACAGTCACACTGAAGCTTTCTTT. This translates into CASSIVGDSHTEAFF.

In DNA, the CDR3 is TGTGCCAGCCATAGCGGGATAGCCTACAATGAGCAGTTCTTC. It codes for CASHSGIAYNEQFF. The V and J genes are TRBV5-4 and TRBJ2-1, with 8 bases fitting TRBD2. Looked up from germline, CDR1 is SGHNT and CDR2 is YYREEE (reference sequence). The CDR3 loop spans 14 amino acids. V shed 7 bases, J shed 2 bases, and the junction held 5 bases outside the gene matches.

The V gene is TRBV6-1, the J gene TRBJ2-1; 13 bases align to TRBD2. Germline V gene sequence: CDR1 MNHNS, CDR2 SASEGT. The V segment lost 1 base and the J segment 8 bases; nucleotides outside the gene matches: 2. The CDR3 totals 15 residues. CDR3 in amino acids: CASSEGTSGSHEQFF. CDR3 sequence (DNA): TGTGCCAGCAGTGAAGGGACTAGCGGGAGTCATGAGCAGTTCTTC.

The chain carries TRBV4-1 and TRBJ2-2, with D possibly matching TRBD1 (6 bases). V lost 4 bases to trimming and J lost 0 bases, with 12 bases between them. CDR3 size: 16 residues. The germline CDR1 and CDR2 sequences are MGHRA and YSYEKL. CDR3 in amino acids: CASSPTSGANTGELFF. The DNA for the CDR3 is TGCGCCAGCAGCCCTACATCAGGGGCGAACACCGGGGAGCTGTTTTTT.

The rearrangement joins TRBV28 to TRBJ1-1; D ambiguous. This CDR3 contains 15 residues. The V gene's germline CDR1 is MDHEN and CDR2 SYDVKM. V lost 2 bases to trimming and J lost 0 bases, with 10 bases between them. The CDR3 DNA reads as TGTGCCAGCAGTTTACCCGCGGGAATGAACACTGAAGCTTTCTTT. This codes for CASSLPAGMNTEAFF.